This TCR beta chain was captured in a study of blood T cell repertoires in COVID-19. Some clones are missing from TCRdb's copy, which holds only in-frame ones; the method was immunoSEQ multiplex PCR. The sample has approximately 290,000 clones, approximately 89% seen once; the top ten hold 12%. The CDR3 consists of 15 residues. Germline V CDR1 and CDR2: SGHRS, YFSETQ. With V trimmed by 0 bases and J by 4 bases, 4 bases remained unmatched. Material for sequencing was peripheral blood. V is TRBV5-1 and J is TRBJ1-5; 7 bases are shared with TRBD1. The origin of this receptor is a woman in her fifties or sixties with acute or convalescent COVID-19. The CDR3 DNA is TGCGCCAGCAGCTTGGGGGACAGCCAAAATCAGCCCCAGCATTTT. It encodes CASSLGDSQNQPQHF.